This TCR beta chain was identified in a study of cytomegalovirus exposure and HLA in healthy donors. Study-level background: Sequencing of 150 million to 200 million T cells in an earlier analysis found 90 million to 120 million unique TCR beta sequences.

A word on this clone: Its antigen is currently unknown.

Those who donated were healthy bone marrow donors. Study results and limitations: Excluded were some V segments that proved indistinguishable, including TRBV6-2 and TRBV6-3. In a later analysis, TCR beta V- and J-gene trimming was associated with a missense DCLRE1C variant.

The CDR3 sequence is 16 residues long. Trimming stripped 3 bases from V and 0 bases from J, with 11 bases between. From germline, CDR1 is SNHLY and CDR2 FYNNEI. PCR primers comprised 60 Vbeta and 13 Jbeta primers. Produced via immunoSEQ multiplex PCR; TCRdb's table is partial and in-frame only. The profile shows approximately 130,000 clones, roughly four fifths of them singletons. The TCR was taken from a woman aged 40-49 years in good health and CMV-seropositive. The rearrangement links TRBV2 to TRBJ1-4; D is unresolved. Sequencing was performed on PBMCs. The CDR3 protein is CASSDATGATNEKLFF. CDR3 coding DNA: TGTGCCAGCAGTGATGCGACCGGAGCAACTAATGAAAAACTGTTTTTT.